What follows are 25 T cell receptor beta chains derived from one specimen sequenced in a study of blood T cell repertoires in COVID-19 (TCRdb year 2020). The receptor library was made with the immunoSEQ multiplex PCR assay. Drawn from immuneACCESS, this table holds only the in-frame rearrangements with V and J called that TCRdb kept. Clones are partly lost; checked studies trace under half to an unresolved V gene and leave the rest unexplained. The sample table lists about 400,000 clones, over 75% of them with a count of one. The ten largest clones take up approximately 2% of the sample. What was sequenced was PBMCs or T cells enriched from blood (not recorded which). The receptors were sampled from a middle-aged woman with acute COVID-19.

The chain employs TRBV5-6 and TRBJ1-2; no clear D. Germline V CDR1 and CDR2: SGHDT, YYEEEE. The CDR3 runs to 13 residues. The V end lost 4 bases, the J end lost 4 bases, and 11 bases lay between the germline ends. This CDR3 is CASSLRRSYGYTF. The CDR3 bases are TGTGCCAGCAGCCTGAGGAGGAGCTATGGCTACACCTTC.

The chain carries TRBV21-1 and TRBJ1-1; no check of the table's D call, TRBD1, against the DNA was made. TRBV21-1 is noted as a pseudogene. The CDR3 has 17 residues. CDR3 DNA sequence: TGTGCCAGCAGCTACCGGGACAGGGTTAACGGTGACACTGAAGCTTTCTTT. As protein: CASSYRDRVNGDTEAFF.

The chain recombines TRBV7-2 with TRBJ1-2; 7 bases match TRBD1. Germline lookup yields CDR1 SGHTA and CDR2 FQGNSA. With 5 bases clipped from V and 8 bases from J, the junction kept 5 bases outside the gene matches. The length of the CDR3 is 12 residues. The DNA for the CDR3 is TGTGCCAGCAGCAGACCAGGGGGAGGCTACACCTTC. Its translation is CASSRPGGGYTF.

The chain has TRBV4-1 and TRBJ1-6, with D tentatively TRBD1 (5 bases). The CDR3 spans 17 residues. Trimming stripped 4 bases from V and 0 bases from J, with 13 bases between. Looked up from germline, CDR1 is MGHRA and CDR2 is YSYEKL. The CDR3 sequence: CASSPRQFSSYNSPLHF. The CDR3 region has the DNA TGCGCCAGCAGCCCGAGACAGTTTAGCTCCTATAATTCACCCCTCCACTTT.

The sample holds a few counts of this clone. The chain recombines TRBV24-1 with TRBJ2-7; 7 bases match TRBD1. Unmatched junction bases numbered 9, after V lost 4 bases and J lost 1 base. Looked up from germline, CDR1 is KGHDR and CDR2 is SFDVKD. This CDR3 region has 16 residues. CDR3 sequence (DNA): TGTGCCACCAGTGACCGCCGACAGGGACCTTCCTACGAGCAGTACTTC. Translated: CATSDRRQGPSYEQYF.

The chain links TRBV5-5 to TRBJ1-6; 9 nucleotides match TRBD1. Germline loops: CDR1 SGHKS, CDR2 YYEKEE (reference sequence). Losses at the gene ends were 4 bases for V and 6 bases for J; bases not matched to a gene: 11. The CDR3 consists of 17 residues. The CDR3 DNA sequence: TGTGCCAGCAGCCCACTACCGACAGGGGGACTTAATTCACCCCTCCACTTT. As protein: CASSPLPTGGLNSPLHF.

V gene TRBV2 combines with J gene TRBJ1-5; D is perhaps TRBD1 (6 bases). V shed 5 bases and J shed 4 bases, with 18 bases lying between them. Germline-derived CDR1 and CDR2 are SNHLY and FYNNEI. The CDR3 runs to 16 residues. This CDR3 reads CASSSRLAGANQPQHF. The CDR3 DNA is TGTGCCAGCAGTTCGCGATTAGCGGGGGCGAATCAGCCCCAGCATTTT. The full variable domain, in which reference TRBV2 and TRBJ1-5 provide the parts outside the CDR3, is EPEVTQTPSHQVTQMGQEVILRCVPISNHLYFYWYRQILGQKVEFLVSFYNNEISEKSEIFDDQFSVERPDGSNFTLKIRSTKLEDSAMYFCASSSRLAGANQPQHFGDGTRLSIL.

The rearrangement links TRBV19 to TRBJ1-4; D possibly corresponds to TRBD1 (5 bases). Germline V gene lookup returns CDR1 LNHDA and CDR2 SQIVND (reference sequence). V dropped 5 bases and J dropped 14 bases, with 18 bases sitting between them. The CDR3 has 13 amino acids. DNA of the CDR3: TGTGCCAGTAGTCATCCAGGGCCCCAAGCGCTGTTTTTT. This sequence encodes CASSHPGPQALFF.

DNA of the CDR3: TGTGCCAGCAGCCGAGCGAGAACCACCGGGGAGCTGTTTTTT. Its protein product is CASSRARTTGELFF. The chain employs TRBV14 and TRBJ2-2; D ambiguous. CDR1 is SGHDN and CDR2 is FVKESK in the germline V gene. This CDR3 is 14 amino acids long. The ends were cut back, 4 bases at V and 4 bases at J, with 10 bases in the middle.

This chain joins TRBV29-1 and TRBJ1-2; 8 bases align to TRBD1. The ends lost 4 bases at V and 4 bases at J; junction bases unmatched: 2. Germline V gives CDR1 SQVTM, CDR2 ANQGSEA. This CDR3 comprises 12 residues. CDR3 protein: CSVGDRGYGYTF. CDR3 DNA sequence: TGCAGCGTTGGTGACAGGGGCTATGGCTACACCTTC. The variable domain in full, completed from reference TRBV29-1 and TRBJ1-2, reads SAVISQKPSRDICQRGTSLTIQCQVDSQVTMMFWYRQQPGQSLTLIATANQGSEATYESGFVIDKFPISRPNLTFSTLTVSNMSPEDSSIYLCSVGDRGYGYTFGSGTRLTVV.

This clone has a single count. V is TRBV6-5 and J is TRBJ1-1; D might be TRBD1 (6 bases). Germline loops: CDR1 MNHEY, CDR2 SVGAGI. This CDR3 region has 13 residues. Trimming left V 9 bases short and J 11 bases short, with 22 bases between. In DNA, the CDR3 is TGTGCCAGTACCCCGACAGGAAGGAGTGGGGCTTTCTTT. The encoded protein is CASTPTGRSGAFF.

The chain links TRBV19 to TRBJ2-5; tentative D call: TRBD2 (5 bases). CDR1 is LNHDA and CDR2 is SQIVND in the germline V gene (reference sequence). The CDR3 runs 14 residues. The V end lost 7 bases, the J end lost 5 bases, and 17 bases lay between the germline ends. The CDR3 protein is CASIQPGSGETQYF. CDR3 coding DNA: TGTGCCAGTATTCAGCCGGGCAGCGGTGAGACCCAGTACTTC. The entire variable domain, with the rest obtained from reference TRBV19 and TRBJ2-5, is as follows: DGGITQSPKYLFRKEGQNVTLSCEQNLNHDAMYWYRQDPGQGLRLIYYSQIVNDFQKGDIAEGYSVSREKKESFPLTVTSAQKNPTAFYLCASIQPGSGETQYFGPGTRLLVL.

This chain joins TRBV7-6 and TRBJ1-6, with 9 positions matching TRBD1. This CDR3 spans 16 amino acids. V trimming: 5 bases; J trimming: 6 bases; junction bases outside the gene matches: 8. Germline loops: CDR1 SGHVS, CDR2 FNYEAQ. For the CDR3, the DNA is TGTGCCAGCAGCGCGGGACAGGGCCCCTTTAATTCACCCCTCCACTTT. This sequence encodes CASSAGQGPFNSPLHF.

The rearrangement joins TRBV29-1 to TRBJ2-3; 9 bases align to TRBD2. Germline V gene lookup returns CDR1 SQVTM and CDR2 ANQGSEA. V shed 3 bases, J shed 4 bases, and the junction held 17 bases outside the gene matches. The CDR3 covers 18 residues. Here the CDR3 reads CSVEGRGYSGGDPDTQYF. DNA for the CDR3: TGCAGCGTTGAGGGACGAGGCTATAGCGGGGGAGACCCAGATACGCAGTATTTT.

CDR3 in amino acids: CASSVAYSGNTIYF. CDR3 DNA: TGTGCCAGCAGCGTAGCCTACAGTGGAAACACCATATATTTT. V is TRBV9 and J is TRBJ1-3; no clear D. Trimming removed 0 bases at V and 3 bases at J, with 7 bases between. The CDR3 length is 14 residues. Germline-derived CDR1 and CDR2 are SGDLS and YYNGEE.

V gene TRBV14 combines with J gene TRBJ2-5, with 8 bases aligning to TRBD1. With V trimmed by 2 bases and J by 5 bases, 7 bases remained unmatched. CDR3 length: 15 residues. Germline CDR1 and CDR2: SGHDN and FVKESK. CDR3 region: CASSQSRQGRETQYF. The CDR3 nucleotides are TGTGCCAGCAGCCAATCGAGACAGGGGAGGGAGACCCAGTACTTC.

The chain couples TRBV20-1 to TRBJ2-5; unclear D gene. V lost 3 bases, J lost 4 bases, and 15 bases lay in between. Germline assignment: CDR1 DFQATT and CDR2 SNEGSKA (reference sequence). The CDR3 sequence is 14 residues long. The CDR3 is CSASLPSLGETQYF. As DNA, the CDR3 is TGCAGTGCTAGTCTCCCCAGTCTTGGAGAGACCCAGTACTTC.

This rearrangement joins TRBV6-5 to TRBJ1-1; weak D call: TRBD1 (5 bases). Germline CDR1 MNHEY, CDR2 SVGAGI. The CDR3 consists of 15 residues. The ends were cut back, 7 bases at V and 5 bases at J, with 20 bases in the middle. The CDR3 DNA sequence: TGTGCCAGCATCCCTCCCGGGGGTGGAAAAACTGAAGCTTTCTTT. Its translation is CASIPPGGGKTEAFF.

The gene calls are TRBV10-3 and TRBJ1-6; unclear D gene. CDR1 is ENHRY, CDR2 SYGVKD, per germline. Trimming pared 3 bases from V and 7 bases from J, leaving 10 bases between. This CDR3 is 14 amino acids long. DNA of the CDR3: TGTGCCATCAGTGAAGTTGCCGGGAATTCACCCCTCCACTTT. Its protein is CAISEVAGNSPLHF.

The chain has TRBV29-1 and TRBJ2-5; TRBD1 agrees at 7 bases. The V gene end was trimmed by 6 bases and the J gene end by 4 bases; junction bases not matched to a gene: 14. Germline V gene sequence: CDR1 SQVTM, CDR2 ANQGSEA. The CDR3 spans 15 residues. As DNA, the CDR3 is TGCAGCGTCCCACAGGGGATCGGGTCTAGAGAGACCCAGTACTTC. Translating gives CSVPQGIGSRETQYF.

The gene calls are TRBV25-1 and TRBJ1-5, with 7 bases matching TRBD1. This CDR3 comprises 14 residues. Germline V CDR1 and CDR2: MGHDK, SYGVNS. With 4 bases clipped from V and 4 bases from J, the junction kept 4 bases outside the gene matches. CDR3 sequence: CASSAPGGNQPQHF. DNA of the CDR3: TGTGCCAGCAGTGCCCCAGGGGGGAATCAGCCCCAGCATTTT.

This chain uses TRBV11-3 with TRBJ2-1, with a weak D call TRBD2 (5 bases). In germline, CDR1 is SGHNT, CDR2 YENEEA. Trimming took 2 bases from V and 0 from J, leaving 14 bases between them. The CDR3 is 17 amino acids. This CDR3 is CASSLYAGQSSYNEQFF. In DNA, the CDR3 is TGTGCCAGCAGCTTATATGCGGGTCAGAGCTCCTACAATGAGCAGTTCTTC.

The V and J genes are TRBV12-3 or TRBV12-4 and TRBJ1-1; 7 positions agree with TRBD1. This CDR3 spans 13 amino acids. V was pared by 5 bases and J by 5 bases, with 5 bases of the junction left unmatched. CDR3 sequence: CASSETGTTEAFF. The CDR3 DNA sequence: TGTGCCAGCAGTGAGACAGGGACGACTGAAGCTTTCTTT.

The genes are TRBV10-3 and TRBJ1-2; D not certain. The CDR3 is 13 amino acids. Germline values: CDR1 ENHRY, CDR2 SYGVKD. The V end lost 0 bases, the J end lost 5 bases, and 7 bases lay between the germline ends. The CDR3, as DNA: TGTGCCATCAGTGAGTCGCGGGATTATGGCTACACCTTC. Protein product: CAISESRDYGYTF.

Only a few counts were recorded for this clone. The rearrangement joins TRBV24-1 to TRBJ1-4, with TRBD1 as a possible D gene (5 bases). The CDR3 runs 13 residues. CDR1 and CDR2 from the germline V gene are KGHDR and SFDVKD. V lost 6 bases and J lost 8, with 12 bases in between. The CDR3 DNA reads TGTGCCACCAGTCGGGCGGGGGAGGAAAAACTGTTTTTT. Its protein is CATSRAGEEKLFF.